These 13 T cell receptor beta chains were sequenced from one sample in a study of blood T cell repertoires in COVID-19. Clones were sequenced by immunoSEQ multiplex PCR, and TCRdb holds only the in-frame ones, with some missing. This sample has about 250,000 clones, with about 79% found just once. The material sequenced was peripheral blood. Every receptor here comes from a man older than 75 with acute or convalescent COVID-19.

The chain combines TRBV23-1 with TRBJ2-2; a weak D match, TRBD1 (6 bases). TRBV23-1 is marked as an open reading frame, function uncertain. This CDR3 spans 20 amino acids. V was clipped by 6 bases and J by 7 bases, with 33 bases between them. CDR3: CASSVRESTGRVQGIGELFF. The CDR3 DNA sequence: TGCGCCAGCAGCGTAAGGGAATCAACAGGGAGAGTACAAGGGATCGGGGAGCTGTTTTTT.

This chain joins TRBV15 and TRBJ2-1, with TRBD1 matching over 7 bases. The CDR3 is made up of 15 amino acids. The germline gives CDR1 LNHNV, CDR2 YYDKDF (reference sequence). The V gene end was trimmed by 5 bases and the J gene end by 4 bases; junction bases not matched to a gene: 8. CDR3: CATSRAGTAYNEQFF. The DNA of the CDR3 is TGTGCCACCAGCCGTGCCGGGACAGCTTACAATGAGCAGTTCTTC.

On this clone: The sample holds other DNA sequences that translate to the same CDR3. V is TRBV9 and J is TRBJ1-1, with a weak D call TRBD1 (5 bases). In germline, CDR1 is SGDLS, CDR2 YYNGEE. The CDR3 runs 14 residues. Trimming removed 1 base from V and 1 base from J, with 8 bases in between. The CDR3 DNA follows: TGTGCCAGCAGCGTACAGGGTGGGAACACTGAAGCTTTCTTT. Its translation: CASSVQGGNTEAFF.

The chain combines TRBV28 with TRBJ1-2, with 8 bases identical to TRBD1. This CDR3 is built from 15 residues. Germline-derived CDR1 and CDR2 are MDHEN and SYDVKM. V was clipped by 1 base and J by 1 base; unmatched bases: 2. The CDR3 DNA is TGTGCCAGCAGTTTATACAGGGGGTTTAACTATGGCTACACCTTC. Protein sequence: CASSLYRGFNYGYTF.

CDR3 sequence reads: CASSLQGAGTNEKLFF. CDR3 in DNA: TGTGCCAGCAGCTTGCAGGGGGCGGGAACTAATGAAAAACTGTTTTTT. The genes are TRBV7-2 and TRBJ1-4; 8 positions agree with TRBD1. Germline trimming cut 3 bases from V and 1 base from J; bases unmatched to any gene: 4. The germline CDR1 and CDR2 sequences are SGHTA and FQGNSA. This CDR3 spans 16 amino acids.

This clone was recorded many times. The V call is TRBV7-3, the J call TRBJ2-1; 8 bases fit TRBD2. J gave up 5 bases and V 5 bases, and 8 bases lay outside the gene matches. The CDR3 loop spans 15 amino acids. CDR1 is SGHTA, CDR2 FQGTGA, per germline. The CDR3 reads CASSLGLAGDNEQFF. CDR3 in DNA: TGTGCCAGCAGCCTCGGGCTAGCGGGCGACAATGAGCAGTTCTTC. Full variable domain (remainder filled in from reference TRBV7-3 and TRBJ2-1): GAGVSQTPSNKVTEKGKYVELRCDPISGHTALYWYRQSLGQGPEFLIYFQGTGAADDSGLPNDRFFAVRPEGSVSTLKIQRTERGDSAVYLCASSLGLAGDNEQFFGPGTRLTVL.

The chain employs TRBV9 and TRBJ2-1, with D maybe TRBD2 (5 bases). The germline V gene encodes CDR1 SGDLS and CDR2 YYNGEE. The ends were cut back, 1 base at V and 4 bases at J, with 12 bases in the middle. This CDR3 spans 15 amino acids. This CDR3 is CASSVSSGQYNEQFF. CDR3 bases: TGTGCCAGCAGCGTATCAAGCGGCCAATACAATGAGCAGTTCTTC.

A few counts support this clone. The CDR3 sequence: CASSIGTTYEQYF. The CDR3 region has the DNA TGTGCCAGCAGCATCGGGACTACTTACGAGCAGTACTTC. V is TRBV11-3 and J is TRBJ2-7; TRBD2 matches 7 bases. The CDR3 runs to 13 residues. Trimming cost V 5 bases and J 4 bases; bases outside gene matches: 5. The germline CDR1 and CDR2 sequences are SGHNT and YENEEA. The whole variable domain, filled in from reference TRBV11-3 and TRBJ2-7, reads EAGVVQSPRYKIIEKKQPVAFWCNPISGHNTLYWYLQNLGQGPELLIRYENEEAVDDSQLPKDRFSAERLKGVDSTLKIQPAELGDSAVYLCASSIGTTYEQYFGPGTRLTVT.

This rearrangement joins TRBV6-6 to TRBJ1-5; D may be TRBD1 (6 bases). Germline V gene sequence: CDR1 MNHNY, CDR2 SVGAGI (reference sequence). The CDR3 covers 14 residues. Trimming cost V 8 bases and J 1 base, with 12 bases left between them. As DNA, the CDR3 is TGTGCCAGCGCCTGGGGGCGGAGCAATCAGCCCCAGCATTTT. It codes for CASAWGRSNQPQHF.

CDR3 amino acids: CASSKGTSGRVQETQYF. CDR3 bases: TGTGCCAGCAGCAAAGGGACTAGCGGGAGGGTGCAAGAGACCCAGTACTTC. The gene calls are TRBV5-4 and TRBJ2-5, with 16 bases fitting TRBD2. V shed 4 bases, J shed 2 bases, and the junction held 5 bases outside the gene matches. CDR3 length equals 17 residues. CDR1 is SGHNT, CDR2 YYREEE, per germline (reference sequence).

The chain employs TRBV7-2 and TRBJ1-1; D not resolved. The CDR3 extends over 12 amino acids. Per germline, CDR1 SGHTA and CDR2 FQGNSA. Trimming removed 3 bases from V and 3 bases from J, with 5 bases in between. The CDR3 DNA sequence: TGTGCCAGCAGCTTTAGTTACACTGAAGCTTTCTTT. It yields the protein CASSFSYTEAFF.

The genes are TRBV30 and TRBJ1-1, with a possible D match to TRBD1 (5 bases). The CDR3 totals 16 residues. The germline CDR1 and CDR2 sequences are GTSNPN and SVGIG (reference sequence). V lost 4 bases and J 3 bases, leaving 21 bases between the germline ends. CDR3 sequence: CAWKYRGRGRDTEAFF. Written as DNA, the CDR3 is TGTGCCTGGAAGTACCGTGGGAGGGGAAGGGACACTGAAGCTTTCTTT.

The chain joins TRBV2 to TRBJ2-1; 10 nucleotides match TRBD2. The CDR3 is 21 residues long. With V trimmed by 4 bases and J by 0 bases, 18 bases remained unmatched. Germline V gene sequence: CDR1 SNHLY, CDR2 FYNNEI. The CDR3 nucleotides are TGTGCCAGCAGTGTTCGGGGTCTAGCGGGAGACTTTTTCCACTCCTACAATGAGCAGTTCTTC. This codes for CASSVRGLAGDFFHSYNEQFF.